This is a list of T cell receptor beta chains from one sample in a study of T cells after yellow fever vaccination. Each CDR3 protein is one row after TCRdb ran MiXCR on the 5' RACE reads. The data contain approximately 340,000 distinct CDR3 sequences, over 8% of them singletons. The sample in question was PBMCs, obtained on the day of the first yellow fever vaccination. The receptors come from a man aged 18 to 29 who received the YFV17D yellow fever vaccine. The CDR3 runs from the conserved cysteine through the conserved F or W. A D gene is named only where the DNA matches it firmly. Not every row has a clone size; where given, it reads once, few, many or a size class.

clone size	CDR3 length	V gene	J gene	D gene	CDR3 protein
-	14	TRBV20-1	TRBJ2-1	TRBD2	CSAFSGTRGSEQFF
-	12	TRBV5-4	TRBJ1-6	-	CASSTDNSPLHF
-	12	TRBV13	TRBJ1-2	-	CASSLRIYGYTF
few	14	TRBV5-1	TRBJ1-6	-	CASSTGSTDSPLHF
few	16	TRBV4-2	TRBJ2-3	TRBD2	CASSQLAGLNTDTQYF
few	14	TRBV6-1	TRBJ2-1	TRBD1	CASSRGDRINEQFF
few	14	TRBV7-2	TRBJ1-4	TRBD1	CASSSYRGAEKLFF
few	11	TRBV7-9	TRBJ2-1	-	CASSFGKEQFF
few	14	TRBV27	TRBJ1-3	-	CASSLRDGGNTIYF
-	19	TRBV20-1	TRBJ2-3	TRBD2	CSARGSERGGISGTDTQYF
-	15	TRBV18	TRBJ2-2	-	CASSPPVKATGELFF
-	17	TRBV6-2/TRBV6-3	TRBJ2-7	-	CATSQQSNSFGGGEQYF
many	15	TRBV7-3	TRBJ2-5	-	CASSLTGGSQETQYF
-	15	TRBV15	TRBJ1-1	-	CATIGGRGSNTEAFF
few	12	TRBV5-1	TRBJ2-5	TRBD2	CASSLGEGTQYF
many	13	TRBV10-3	TRBJ2-5	-	CAISPEIQETQYF
many	15	TRBV20-1	TRBJ2-3	TRBD2	CSATGLAGGGDTQYF
many	13	TRBV9	TRBJ2-5	-	CASSTGQQETQYF
-	16	TRBV11-3	TRBJ2-3	-	CASSPRGQGSTDTQYF
few	16	TRBV5-6	TRBJ1-5	TRBD1	CASSRLTGASNQPQHF
-	15	TRBV20-1	TRBJ1-3	-	CSARDMDPSGNTIYF
-	15	TRBV19	TRBJ2-5	TRBD2	CASSMRVAGQETQYF
few	11	TRBV20-1	TRBJ1-2	-	CSAFEGYGYTF
few	14	TRBV20-1	TRBJ1-1	-	CSAPRGGARAEAFF
few	15	TRBV5-1	TRBJ2-7	-	CASSRESAPAYEQYF
-	17	TRBV28	TRBJ1-1	-	CASSFPTFWGVNTEAFF
once	13	TRBV7-6	TRBJ2-3	-	CASTTGTADTQYF
-	15	TRBV5-1	TRBJ2-3	TRBD2	CASSILAGNTDTQYF
many	13	TRBV6-1	TRBJ2-3	-	CATRGWATDTQYF
-	15	TRBV25-1	TRBJ1-2	-	CASTEITARSYGYTF
few	13	TRBV30	TRBJ1-1	-	CAWSVRGDTEAFF
many	15	TRBV19	TRBJ1-6	-	CASSITGRDKAPLHF
-	13	TRBV29-1	TRBJ2-7	-	CSAAGQYSYEQYF
-	15	TRBV29-1	TRBJ2-2	-	CSVEGAGENTGELFF
-	13	TRBV6-6	TRBJ2-1	-	CASSYRPYNEQFF
-	14	TRBV20-1	TRBJ1-4	-	CSARVGVTNEKLFF
few	14	TRBV28	TRBJ2-3	-	CACRSGHLGDTQYF
-	15	TRBV5-1	TRBJ2-1	-	CASSLVVGRNNEQFF
-	17	TRBV5-6	TRBJ1-2	TRBD1	CASSLVIMGQGAFRYTF
few	16	TRBV18	TRBJ2-3	TRBD2	CASPPLAGYRTDTQYF
-	16	TRBV6-2/TRBV6-3	TRBJ2-3	-	CASSYWSAGRVNTQYF
few	14	TRBV2	TRBJ1-2	-	CASSEARGGRGYTF